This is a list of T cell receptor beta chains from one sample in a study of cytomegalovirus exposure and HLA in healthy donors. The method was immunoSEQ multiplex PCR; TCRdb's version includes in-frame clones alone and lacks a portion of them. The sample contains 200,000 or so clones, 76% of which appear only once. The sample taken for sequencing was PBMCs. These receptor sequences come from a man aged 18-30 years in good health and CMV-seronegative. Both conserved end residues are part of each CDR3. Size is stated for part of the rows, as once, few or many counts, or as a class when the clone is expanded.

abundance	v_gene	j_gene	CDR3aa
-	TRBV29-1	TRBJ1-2	CSVEDGAEGNYGYTF
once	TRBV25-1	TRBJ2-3	CASSDLQGAGTDTQYF
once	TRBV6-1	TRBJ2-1	CASSEGRGRFVDEQFF
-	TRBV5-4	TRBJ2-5	CASSQGQGQETQYF
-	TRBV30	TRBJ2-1	CAWSVDRYNEQFF
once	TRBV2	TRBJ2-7	CASTPGPQAGGNHYEQYF
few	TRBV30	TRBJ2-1	CAWTGDRGLEQFF
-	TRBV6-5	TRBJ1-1	CASSERATEAFF
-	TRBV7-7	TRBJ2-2	CASSPGTVWRTGGANTGELFF
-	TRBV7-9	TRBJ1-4	CASSLGGGGLEKLFF
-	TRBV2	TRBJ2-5	CASSDVGDEETQYF
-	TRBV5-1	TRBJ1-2	CASSSEGGDSGYTF
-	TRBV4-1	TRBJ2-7	CASSQDFGYSTYEQYF
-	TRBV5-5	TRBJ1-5	CASSHRGDQPQHF
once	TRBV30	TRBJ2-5	CAWSGGNQETQYF
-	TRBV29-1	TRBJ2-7	CSVLDRGNYEQYF
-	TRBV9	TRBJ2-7	CASSVRGGSYEQYF
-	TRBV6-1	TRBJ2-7	CASSEGGQGRYEQYF
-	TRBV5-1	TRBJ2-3	CASSFGGASDTQYF
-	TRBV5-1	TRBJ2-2	CASSFGDTGELFF
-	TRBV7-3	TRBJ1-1	CASSSGTGSTAFF
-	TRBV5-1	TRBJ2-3	CASSLGLAGVRADTQYF
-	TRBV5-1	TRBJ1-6	CASSLGDRAGGSPLHF
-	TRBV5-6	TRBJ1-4	CASSVTWALNEKLFF
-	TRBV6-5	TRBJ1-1	CASNSRAGGSDEAFF
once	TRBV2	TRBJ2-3	CASRVAVTGDTQYF
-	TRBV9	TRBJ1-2	CASSSRAYGYTF
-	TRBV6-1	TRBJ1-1	CASSETDRLNTEAFF
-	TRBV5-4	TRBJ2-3	CASSLSTGGWDTQYF
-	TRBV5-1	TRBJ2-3	CASSLWTGGGDTQYF
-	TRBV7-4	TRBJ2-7	CASSFTPRDYRVSSYEQYF